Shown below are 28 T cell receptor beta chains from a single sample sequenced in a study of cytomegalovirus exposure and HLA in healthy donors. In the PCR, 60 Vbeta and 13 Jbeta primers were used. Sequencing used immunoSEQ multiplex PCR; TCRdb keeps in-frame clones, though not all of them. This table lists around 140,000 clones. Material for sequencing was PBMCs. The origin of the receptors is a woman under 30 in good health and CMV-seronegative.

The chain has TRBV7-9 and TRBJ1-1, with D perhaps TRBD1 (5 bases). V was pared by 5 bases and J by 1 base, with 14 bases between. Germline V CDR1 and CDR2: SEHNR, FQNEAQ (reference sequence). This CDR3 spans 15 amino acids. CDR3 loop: CASSLPVGGNTEAFF. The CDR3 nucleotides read TGTGCCAGCAGCCTACCCGTCGGGGGGAACACTGAAGCTTTCTTT.

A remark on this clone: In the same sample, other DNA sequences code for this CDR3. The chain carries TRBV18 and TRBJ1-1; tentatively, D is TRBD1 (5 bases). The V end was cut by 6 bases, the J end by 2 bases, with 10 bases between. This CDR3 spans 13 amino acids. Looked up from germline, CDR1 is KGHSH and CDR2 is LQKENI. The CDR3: CASSPGGNTEAFF. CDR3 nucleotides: TGTGCCAGCTCCCCCGGGGGAAACACTGAAGCTTTCTTT.

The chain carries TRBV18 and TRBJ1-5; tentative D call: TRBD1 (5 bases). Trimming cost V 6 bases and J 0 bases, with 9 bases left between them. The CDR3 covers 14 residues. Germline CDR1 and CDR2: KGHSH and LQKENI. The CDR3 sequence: CASSTGYSNQPQHF. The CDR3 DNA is TGTGCCAGCTCCACAGGATATAGCAATCAGCCCCAGCATTTT.

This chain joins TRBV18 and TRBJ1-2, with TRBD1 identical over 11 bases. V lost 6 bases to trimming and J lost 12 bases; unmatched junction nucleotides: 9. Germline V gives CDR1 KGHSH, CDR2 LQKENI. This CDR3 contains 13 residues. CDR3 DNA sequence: TGTGCCAGCTCTCCGGGACAGGGGGGAACTAACACCTTC. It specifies CASSPGQGGTNTF.

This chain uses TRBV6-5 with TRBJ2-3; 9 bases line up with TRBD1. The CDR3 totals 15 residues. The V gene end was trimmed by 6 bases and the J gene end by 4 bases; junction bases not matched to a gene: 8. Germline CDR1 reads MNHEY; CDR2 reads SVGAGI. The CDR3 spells CASRGQGRGADTQYF. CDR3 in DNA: TGTGCCAGCAGGGGACAGGGCCGGGGCGCAGATACGCAGTATTTT.

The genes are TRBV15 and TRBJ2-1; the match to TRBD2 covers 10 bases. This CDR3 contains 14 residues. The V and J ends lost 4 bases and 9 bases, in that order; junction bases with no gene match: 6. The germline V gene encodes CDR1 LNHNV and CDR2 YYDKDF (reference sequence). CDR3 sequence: CATSTGTSVGEQFF. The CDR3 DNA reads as TGTGCCACCAGCACCGGGACTAGCGTGGGTGAGCAGTTCTTC.

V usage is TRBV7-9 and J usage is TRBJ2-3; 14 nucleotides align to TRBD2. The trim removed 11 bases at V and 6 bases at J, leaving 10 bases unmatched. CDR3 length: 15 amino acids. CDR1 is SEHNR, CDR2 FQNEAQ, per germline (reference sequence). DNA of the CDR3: TGTGCCTCGACTGGGACTAGCGGGAGTTCGGATACGCAGTATTTT. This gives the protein CASTGTSGSSDTQYF. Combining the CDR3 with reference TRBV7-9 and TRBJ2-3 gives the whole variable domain DTGVSQNPRHKITKRGQNVTFRCDPISEHNRLYWYRQTLGQGPEFLTYFQNEAQLEKSRLLSDRFSAERPKGSFSTLEIQRTEQGDSAMYLCASTGTSGSSDTQYFGPGTRLTVL.

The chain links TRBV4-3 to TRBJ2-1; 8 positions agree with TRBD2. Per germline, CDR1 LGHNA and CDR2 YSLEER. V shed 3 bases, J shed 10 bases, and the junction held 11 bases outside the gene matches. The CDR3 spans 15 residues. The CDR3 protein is CASSQGLGGGEEQFF. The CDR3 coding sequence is TGCGCCAGCAGCCAGGGACTAGGGGGAGGGGAAGAGCAGTTCTTC.

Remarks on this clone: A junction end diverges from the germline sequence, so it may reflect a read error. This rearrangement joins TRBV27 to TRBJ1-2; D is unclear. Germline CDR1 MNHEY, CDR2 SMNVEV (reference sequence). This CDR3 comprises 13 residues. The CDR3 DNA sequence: TGTGCCAGCCGTTTCTCGGCGCGCCTAGTGTACACCTTC. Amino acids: CASRFSARLVYTF.

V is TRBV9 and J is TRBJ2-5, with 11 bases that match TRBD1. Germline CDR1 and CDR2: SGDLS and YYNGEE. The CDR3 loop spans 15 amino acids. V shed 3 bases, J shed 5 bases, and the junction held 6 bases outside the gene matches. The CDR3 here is CASSAGTGGTETQYF. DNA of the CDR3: TGTGCCAGCAGCGCCGGGACAGGGGGGACGGAGACCCAGTACTTC.

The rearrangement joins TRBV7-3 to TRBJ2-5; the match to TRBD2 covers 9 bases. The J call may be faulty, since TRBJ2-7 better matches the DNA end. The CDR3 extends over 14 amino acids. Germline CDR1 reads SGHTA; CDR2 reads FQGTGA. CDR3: CASSLNSGSYEQYF. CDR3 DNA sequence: TGTGCCAGCAGCTTAAATAGCGGGAGCTACGAGCAGTACTTC.

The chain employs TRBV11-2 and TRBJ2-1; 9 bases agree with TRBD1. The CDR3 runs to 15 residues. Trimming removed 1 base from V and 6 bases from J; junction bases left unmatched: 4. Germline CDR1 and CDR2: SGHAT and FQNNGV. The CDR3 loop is CASSLARTGANEQFF. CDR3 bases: TGTGCCAGCAGCTTAGCACGGACAGGGGCCAATGAGCAGTTCTTC.

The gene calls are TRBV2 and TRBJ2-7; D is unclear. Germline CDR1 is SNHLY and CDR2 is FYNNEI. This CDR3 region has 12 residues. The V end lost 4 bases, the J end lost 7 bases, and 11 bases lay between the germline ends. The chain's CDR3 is CASSGKVTEQYF. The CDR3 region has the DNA TGTGCCAGCAGTGGGAAAGTGACAGAGCAGTACTTC.

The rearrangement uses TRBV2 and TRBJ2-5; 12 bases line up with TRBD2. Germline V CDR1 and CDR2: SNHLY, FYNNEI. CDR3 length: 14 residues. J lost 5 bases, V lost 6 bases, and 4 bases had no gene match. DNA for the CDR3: TGTGCCAGCAGCAGGACTAGCGGGAAGGAGACCCAGTACTTC. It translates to CASSRTSGKETQYF.

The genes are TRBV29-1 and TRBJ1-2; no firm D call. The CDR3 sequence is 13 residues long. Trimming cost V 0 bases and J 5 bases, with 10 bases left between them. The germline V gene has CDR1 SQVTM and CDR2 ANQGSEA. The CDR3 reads CSVEEERRYGYTF. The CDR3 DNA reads TGCAGCGTTGAAGAGGAACGGAGGTATGGCTACACCTTC.

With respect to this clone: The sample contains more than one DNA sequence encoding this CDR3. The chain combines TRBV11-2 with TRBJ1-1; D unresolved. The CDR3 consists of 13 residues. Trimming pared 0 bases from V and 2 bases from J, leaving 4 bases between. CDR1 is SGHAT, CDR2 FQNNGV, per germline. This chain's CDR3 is CASSLELNTEAFF. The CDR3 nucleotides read TGTGCCAGCAGCTTAGAGCTAAACACTGAAGCTTTCTTT.

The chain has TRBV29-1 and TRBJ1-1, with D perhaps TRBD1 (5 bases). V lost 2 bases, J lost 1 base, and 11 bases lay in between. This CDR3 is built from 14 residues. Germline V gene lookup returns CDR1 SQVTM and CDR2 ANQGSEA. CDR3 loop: CSVERGSANTEAFF. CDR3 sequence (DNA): TGCAGCGTTGAAAGGGGTTCGGCGAACACTGAAGCTTTCTTT.

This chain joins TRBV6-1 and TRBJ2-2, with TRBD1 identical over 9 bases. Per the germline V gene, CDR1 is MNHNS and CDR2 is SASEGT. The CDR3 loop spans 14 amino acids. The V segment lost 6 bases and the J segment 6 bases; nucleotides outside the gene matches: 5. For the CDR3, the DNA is TGTGCCAGCAGAGGGACAGGGTGGGCCGGGGAGCTGTTTTTT. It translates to CASRGTGWAGELFF.

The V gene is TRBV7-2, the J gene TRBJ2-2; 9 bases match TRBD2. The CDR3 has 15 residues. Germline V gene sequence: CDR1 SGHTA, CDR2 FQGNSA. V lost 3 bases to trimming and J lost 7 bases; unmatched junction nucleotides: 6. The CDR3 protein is CASSFVAGAGGELFF. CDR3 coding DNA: TGTGCCAGCAGCTTCGTAGCGGGAGCTGGCGGGGAGCTGTTTTTT.

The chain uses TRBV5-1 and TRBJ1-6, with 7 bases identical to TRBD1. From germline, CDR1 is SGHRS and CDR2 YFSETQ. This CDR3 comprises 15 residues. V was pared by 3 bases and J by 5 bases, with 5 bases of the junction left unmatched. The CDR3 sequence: CASSSGTEDNSPLHF. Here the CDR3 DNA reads TGCGCCAGCAGCTCCGGGACAGAAGATAATTCACCCCTCCACTTT.

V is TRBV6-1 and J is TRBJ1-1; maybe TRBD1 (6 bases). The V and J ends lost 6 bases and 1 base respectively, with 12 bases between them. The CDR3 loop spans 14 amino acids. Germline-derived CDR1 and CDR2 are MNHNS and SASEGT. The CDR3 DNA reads TGTGCCAGCAGGTCCGGACAGAAGAACACTGAAGCTTTCTTT. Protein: CASRSGQKNTEAFF.

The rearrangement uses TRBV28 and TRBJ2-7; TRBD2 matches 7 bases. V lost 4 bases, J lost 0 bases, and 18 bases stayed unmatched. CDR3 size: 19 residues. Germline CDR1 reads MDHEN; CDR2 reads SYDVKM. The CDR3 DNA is TGTGCCAGCAGTTCCTGGGAGGGTAGAGGTCCTTTGGGCTCCTACGAGCAGTACTTC. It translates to CASSSWEGRGPLGSYEQYF.

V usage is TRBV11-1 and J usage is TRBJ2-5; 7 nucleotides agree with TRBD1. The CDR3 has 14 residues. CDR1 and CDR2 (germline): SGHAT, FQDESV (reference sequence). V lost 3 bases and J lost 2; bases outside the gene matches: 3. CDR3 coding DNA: TGTGCCAGCAGCTTTCAGACAGGGCAAGAGACCCAGTACTTC. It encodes CASSFQTGQETQYF. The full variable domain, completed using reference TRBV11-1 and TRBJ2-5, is EAEVAQSPRYKITEKSQAVAFWCDPISGHATLYWYRQILGQGPELLVQFQDESVVDDSQLPKDRFSAERLKGVDSTLKIQPAELGDSAMYLCASSFQTGQETQYFGPGTRLLVL.

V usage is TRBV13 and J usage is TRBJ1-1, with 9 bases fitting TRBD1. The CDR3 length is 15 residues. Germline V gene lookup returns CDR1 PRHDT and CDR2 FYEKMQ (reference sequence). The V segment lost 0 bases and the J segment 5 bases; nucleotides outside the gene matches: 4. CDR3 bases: TGTGCCAGCAGCTTAGGACTAGGGACAGGGACTGAAGCTTTCTTT. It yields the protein CASSLGLGTGTEAFF.

The CDR3 here is CASSSLTGFQETQYF. The DNA of the CDR3 is TGCGCCAGCAGCTCCCTGACAGGGTTTCAAGAGACCCAGTACTTC. The chain recombines TRBV5-1 with TRBJ2-5; 7 nucleotides line up with TRBD1. The trim removed 3 bases at V and 2 bases at J, leaving 7 bases unmatched. The CDR3 has 15 residues. CDR1 and CDR2 (germline): SGHRS, YFSETQ.

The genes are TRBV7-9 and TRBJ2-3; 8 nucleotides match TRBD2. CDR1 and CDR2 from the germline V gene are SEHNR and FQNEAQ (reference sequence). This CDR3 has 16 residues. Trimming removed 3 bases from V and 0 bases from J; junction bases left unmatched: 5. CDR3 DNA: TGTGCCAGCAGCTTCCCCACTAGCGGAAGCACAGATACGCAGTATTTT. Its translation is CASSFPTSGSTDTQYF.

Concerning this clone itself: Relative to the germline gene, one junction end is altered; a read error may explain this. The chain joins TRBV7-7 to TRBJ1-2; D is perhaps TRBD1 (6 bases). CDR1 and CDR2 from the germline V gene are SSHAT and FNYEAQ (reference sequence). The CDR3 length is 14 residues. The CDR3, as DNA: TGTGCTAGCAGCCCTGGGGTGGGGGCCGGGGGCTACACCTTC. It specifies CASSPGVGAGGYTF.

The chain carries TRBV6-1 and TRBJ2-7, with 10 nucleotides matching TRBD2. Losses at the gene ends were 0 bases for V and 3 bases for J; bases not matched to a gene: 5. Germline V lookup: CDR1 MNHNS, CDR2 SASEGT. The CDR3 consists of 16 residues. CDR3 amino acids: CASSEAGLAKHYEQYF. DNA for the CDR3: TGTGCCAGCAGTGAAGCGGGACTAGCGAAGCACTACGAGCAGTACTTC.